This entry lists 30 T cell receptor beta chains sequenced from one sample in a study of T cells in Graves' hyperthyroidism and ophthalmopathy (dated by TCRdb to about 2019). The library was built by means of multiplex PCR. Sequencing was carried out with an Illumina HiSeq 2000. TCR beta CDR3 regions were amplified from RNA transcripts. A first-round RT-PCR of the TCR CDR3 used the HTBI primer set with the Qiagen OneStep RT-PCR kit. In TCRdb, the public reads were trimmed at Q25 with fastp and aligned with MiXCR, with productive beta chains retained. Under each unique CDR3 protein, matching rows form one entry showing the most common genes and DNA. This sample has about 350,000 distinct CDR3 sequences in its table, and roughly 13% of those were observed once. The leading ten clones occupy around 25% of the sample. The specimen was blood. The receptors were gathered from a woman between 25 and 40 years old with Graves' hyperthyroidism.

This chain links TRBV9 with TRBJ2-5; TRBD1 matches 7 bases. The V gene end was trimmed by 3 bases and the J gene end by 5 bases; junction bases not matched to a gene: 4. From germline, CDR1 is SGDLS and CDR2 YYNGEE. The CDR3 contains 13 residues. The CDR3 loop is CASSEGQTETQYF. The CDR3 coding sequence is TGTGCCAGCAGCGAGGGACAGACGGAGACCCAGTACTTC.

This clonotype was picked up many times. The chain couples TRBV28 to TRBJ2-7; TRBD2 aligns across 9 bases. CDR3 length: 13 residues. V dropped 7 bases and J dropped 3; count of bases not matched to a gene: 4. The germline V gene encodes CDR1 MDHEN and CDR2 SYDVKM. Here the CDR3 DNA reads TGTGCCAGCATGCGGGAGGGCCTCTACGAGCAGTACTTC. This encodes CASMREGLYEQYF.

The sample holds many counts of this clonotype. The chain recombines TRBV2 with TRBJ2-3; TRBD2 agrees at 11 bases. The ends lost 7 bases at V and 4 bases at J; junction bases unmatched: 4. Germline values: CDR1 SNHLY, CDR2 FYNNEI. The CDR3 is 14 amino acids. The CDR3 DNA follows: TGTGCCAGCACTAGCGGGAGGAGCCCAGATACGCAGTATTTT. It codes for CASTSGRSPDTQYF.

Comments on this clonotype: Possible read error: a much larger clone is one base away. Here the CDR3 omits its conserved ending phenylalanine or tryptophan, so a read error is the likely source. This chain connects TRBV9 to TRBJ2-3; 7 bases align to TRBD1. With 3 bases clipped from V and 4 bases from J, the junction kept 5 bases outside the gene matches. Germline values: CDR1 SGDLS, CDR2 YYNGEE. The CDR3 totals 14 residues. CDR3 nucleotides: TGTGCCAGCAGCGCCCGACAGGGAGCAGATACGCAGTATTGT. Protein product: CASSARQGADTQYC.

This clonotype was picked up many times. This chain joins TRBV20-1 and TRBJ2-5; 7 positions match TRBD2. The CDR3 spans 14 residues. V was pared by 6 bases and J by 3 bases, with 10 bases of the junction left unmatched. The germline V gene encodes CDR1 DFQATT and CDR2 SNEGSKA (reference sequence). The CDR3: CSAYLAGGKETQYF. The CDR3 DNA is TGCAGTGCGTATCTCGCCGGGGGGAAAGAGACCCAGTACTTC.

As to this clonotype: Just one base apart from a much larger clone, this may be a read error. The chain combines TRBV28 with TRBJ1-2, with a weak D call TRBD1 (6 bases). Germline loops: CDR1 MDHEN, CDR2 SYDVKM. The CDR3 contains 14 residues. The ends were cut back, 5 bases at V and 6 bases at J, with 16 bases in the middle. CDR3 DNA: TGTGCCAGCAGTAATGGCGGACAGTCGGATGGCTACACCTTC. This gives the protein CASSNGGQSDGYTF.

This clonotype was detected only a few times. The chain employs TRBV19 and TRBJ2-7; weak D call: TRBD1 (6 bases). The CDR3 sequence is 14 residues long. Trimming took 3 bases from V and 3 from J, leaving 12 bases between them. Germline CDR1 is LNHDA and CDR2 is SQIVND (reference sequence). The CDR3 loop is CASSISDSNYEQYF. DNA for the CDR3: TGTGCCAGTAGTATCTCGGACAGTAACTACGAGCAGTACTTC.

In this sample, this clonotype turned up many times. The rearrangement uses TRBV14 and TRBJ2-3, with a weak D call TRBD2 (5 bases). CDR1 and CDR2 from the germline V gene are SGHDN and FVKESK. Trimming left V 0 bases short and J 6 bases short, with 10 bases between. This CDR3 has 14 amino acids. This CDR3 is CASSQELRGDTQYF. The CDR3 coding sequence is TGTGCCAGCAGCCAAGAATTAAGAGGGGATACGCAGTATTTT.

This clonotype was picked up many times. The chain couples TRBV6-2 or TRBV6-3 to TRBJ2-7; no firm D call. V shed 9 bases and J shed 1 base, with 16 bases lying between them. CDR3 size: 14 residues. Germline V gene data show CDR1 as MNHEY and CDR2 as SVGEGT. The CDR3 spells CASQTDGPSYEQYF. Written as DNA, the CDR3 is TGTGCCAGTCAGACGGACGGCCCTTCCTACGAGCAGTACTTC.

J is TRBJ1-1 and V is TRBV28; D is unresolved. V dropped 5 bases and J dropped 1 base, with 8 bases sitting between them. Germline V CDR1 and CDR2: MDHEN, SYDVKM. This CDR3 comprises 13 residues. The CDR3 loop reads CASSPRRNTEAFF. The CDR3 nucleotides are TGTGCCAGCAGTCCTAGACGGAACACTGAAGCTTTCTTT.

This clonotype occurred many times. In nucleotides, the CDR3 is TGTGCCAGCAGTTTTCTACAGGGAAACGAGCAGTACTTC. Translated, it gives CASSFLQGNEQYF. V is TRBV27 and J is TRBJ2-7; perhaps TRBD1 as D (6 bases). V was pared by 3 bases and J by 5 bases, with 11 bases between. CDR1 MNHEY and CDR2 SMNVEV come from the germline V gene (reference sequence). There are 13 residues in the CDR3.

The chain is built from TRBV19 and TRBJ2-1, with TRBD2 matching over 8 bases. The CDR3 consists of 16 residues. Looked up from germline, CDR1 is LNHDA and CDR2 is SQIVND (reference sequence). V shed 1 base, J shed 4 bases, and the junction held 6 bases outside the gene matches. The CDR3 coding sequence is TGTGCCAGTAGTATAGCCCATAGCGGGGTGTACAATGAGCAGTTCTTC. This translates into CASSIAHSGVYNEQFF.

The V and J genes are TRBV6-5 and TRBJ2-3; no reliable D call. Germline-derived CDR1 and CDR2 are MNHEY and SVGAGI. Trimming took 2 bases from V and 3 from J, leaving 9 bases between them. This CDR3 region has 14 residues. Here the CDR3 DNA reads TGTGCCAGCAGTTACCCCGGAGAAACAGATACGCAGTATTTT. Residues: CASSYPGETDTQYF.

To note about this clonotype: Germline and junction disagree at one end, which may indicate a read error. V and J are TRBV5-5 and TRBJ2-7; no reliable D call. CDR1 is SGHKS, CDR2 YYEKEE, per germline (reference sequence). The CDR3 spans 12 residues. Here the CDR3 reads CASSSTSCEQYF. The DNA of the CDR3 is TGTGCCAGCAGCTCTACTTCCTGCGAGCAGTACTTC.

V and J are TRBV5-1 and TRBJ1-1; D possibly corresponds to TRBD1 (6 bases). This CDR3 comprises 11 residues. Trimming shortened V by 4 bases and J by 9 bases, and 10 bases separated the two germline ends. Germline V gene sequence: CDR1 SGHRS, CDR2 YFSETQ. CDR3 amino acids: CASSLQGKAFF. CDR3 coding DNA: TGCGCCAGCAGCCTACAGGGTAAAGCTTTCTTT. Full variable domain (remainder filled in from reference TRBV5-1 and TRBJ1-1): KAGVTQTPRYLIKTRGQQVTLSCSPISGHRSVSWYQQTPGQGLQFLFEYFSETQRNKGNFPGRFSGRQFSNSRSEMNVSTLELGDSALYLCASSLQGKAFFGQGTRLTVV.

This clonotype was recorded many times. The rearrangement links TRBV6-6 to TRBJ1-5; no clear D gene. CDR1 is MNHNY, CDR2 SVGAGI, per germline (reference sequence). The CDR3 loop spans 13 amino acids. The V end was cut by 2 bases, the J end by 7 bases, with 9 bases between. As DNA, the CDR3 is TGTGCCAGCAGTTACGAACCGCACCAGCCCCAGCATTTT. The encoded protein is CASSYEPHQPQHF.

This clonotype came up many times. The CDR3, as DNA: TGCAGTGCTAGAGGAGGGAATGAGCAGTTCTTC. It specifies CSARGGNEQFF. The chain joins TRBV20-1 to TRBJ2-1, with D possibly matching TRBD2 (5 bases). V lost 1 base to trimming and J lost 7 bases, with 5 bases between them. From germline, CDR1 is DFQATT and CDR2 SNEGSKA (reference sequence). CDR3 length equals 11 residues.

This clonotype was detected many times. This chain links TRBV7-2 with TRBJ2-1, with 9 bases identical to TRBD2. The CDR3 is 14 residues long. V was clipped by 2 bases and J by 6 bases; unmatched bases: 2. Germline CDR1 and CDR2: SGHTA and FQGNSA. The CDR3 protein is CASSLKGLANEQFF. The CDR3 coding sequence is TGTGCCAGCAGCTTAAAGGGACTAGCCAATGAGCAGTTCTTC. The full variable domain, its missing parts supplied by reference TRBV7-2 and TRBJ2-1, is GAGVSQSPSNKVTEKGKDVELRCDPISGHTALYWYRQSLGQGLEFLIYFQGNSAPDKSGLPSDRFSAERTGGSVSTLTIQRTQQEDSAVYLCASSLKGLANEQFFGPGTRLTVL.

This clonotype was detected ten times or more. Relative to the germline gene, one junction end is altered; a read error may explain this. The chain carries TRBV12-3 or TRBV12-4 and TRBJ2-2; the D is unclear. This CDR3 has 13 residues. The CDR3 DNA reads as TGTGCCAGCAGCTTAGGTGGCACCGGGGAGCTGTTTTTT. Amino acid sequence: CASSLGGTGELFF.

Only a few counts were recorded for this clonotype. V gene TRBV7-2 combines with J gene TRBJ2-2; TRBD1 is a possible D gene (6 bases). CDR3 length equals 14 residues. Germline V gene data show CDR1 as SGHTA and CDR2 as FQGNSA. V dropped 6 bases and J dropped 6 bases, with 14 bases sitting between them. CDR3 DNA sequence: TGTGCCAGCAGGCCAGGGGTTGAGGCCGGGGAGCTGTTTTTT. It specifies CASRPGVEAGELFF.

CDR3 region: CAWSFRGAGNTIYF. The CDR3 DNA reads TGTGCCTGGAGTTTCCGGGGGGCTGGAAACACCATATATTTT. The V gene is TRBV30, the J gene TRBJ1-3; D perhaps matches TRBD1 (5 bases). CDR1 GTSNPN and CDR2 SVGIG come from the germline V gene (reference sequence). There are 14 residues in the CDR3. V was clipped by 2 bases and J by 2 bases, with 10 bases between them.

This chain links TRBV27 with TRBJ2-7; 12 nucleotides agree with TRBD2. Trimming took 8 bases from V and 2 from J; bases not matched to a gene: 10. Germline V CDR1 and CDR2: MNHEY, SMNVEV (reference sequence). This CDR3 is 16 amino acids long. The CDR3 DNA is TGTGCCAGCTATAGACTAGCGGGAGCGCCCCCCTACGAGCAGTACTTC. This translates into CASYRLAGAPPYEQYF.

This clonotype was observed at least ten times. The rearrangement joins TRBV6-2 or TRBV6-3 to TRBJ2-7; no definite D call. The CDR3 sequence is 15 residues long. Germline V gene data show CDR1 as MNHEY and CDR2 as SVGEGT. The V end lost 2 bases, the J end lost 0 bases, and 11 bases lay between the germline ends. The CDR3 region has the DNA TGTGCCAGCAGTTACGCCTCGGGCAGCTCCTACGAGCAGTACTTC. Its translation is CASSYASGSSYEQYF.

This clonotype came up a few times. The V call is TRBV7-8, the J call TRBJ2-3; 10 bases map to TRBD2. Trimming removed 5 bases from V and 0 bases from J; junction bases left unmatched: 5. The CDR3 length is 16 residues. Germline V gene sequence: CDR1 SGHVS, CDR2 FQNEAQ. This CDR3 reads CASSPVAGGSTDTQYF. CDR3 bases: TGTGCCAGCAGCCCTGTAGCGGGAGGAAGCACAGATACGCAGTATTTT. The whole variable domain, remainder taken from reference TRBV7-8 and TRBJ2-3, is GAGVSQSPRYKVAKRGQDVALRCDPISGHVSLFWYQQALGQGPEFLTYFQNEAQLDKSGLPSDRFFAERPEGSVSTLKIQRTQQEDSAVYLCASSPVAGGSTDTQYFGPGTRLTVL.

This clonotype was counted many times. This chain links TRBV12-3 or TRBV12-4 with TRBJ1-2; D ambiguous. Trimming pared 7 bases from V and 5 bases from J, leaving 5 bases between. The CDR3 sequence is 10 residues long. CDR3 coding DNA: TGTGCCAGCAAAGGGTATGGCTACACCTTC. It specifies CASKGYGYTF.

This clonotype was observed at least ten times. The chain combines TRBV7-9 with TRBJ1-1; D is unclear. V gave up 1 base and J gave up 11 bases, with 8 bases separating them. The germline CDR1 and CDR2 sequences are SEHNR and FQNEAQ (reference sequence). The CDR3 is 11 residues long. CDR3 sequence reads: CASSLGASAFF. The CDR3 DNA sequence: TGTGCCAGCAGCTTAGGGGCTAGCGCTTTCTTT.

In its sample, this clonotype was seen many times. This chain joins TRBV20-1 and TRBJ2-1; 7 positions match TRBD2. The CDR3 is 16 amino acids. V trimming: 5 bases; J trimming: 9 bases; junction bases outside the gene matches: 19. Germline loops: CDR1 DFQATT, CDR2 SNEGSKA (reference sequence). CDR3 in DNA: TGCAGTGCTGAGCCGGGACTACCTTCGCGAGGCGTTGAGCAGTTCTTC. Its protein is CSAEPGLPSRGVEQFF.

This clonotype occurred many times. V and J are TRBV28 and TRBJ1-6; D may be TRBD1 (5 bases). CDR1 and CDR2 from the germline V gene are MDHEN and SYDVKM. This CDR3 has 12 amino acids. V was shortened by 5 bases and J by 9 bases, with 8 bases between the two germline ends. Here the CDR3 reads CASSGRGSPLHF. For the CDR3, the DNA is TGTGCCAGCAGTGGAAGGGGTTCACCCCTCCACTTT.

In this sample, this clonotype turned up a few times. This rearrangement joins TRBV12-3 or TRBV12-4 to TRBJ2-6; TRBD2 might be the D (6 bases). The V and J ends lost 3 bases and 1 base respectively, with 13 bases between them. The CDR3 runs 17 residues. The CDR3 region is CASSFGSRTSGANVLTF. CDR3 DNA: TGTGCCAGCAGTTTCGGGAGTCGGACTTCTGGGGCCAACGTCCTGACTTTC.

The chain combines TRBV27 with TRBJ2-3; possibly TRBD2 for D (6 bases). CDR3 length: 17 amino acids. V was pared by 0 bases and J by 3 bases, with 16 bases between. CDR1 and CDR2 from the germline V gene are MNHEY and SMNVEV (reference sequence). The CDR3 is CASSLSIWAGRTDTQYF. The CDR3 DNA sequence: TGTGCCAGCAGTTTATCCATATGGGCAGGGAGGACAGATACGCAGTATTTT.